A single sample gave rise to the 10 T cell receptor beta chains below, sequenced in a study of cytomegalovirus exposure and HLA in healthy donors. The primer mix had 60 Vbeta and 13 Jbeta primers. Data came from immunoSEQ multiplex PCR; TCRdb stores just in-frame clones and leaves some out. The sample includes about 130,000 clones, roughly 75% seen only once; the top ten take about a tenth. What was sequenced was PBMCs. All receptors derive from a man younger than 40 in good health and CMV-seropositive.

In nucleotides, the CDR3 is TGTGCCAGCAGCATAACTAGCGGACCATCCTACGAGCAGTACTTC. Translation: CASSITSGPSYEQYF. The rearrangement links TRBV11-2 to TRBJ2-7; 8 bases are shared with TRBD2. V dropped 5 bases and J dropped 1; count of bases not matched to a gene: 7. Germline-derived CDR1 and CDR2 are SGHAT and FQNNGV. The CDR3 runs 15 residues.

This clone turned up a few times. The chain recombines TRBV11-2 with TRBJ2-7; TRBD2 is a possible D gene (6 bases). Per germline, CDR1 SGHAT and CDR2 FQNNGV. The ends were cut back, 3 bases at V and 2 bases at J, with 8 bases in the middle. This CDR3 has 13 amino acids. The DNA for the CDR3 is TGTGCCAGCAGCTTCGGGAGCCCCTACGAGCAGTACTTC. Encoded protein: CASSFGSPYEQYF.

This chain joins TRBV11-2 and TRBJ2-5, with TRBD2 matching 9 bases. Germline CDR1 SGHAT, CDR2 FQNNGV. The junction had 9 bases not matched to a gene; V was cut back by 4 bases and J by 3 bases. The CDR3 is 16 residues long. Here the CDR3 reads CASSSYVTSGEETQYF. CDR3 DNA: TGTGCCAGCAGCTCGTATGTGACTAGCGGTGAAGAGACCCAGTACTTC.

The genes are TRBV28 and TRBJ1-2; 8 bases map to TRBD1. There are 14 residues in the CDR3. Germline lookup yields CDR1 MDHEN and CDR2 SYDVKM. Losses at the gene ends were 7 bases for V and 5 bases for J; bases not matched to a gene: 9. CDR3 sequence (DNA): TGTGCCAGCACCCCGACAGGGGTTTTGTATGGCTACACCTTC. Its translation is CASTPTGVLYGYTF.

The chain is built from TRBV11-2 and TRBJ1-1, with 7 bases matching TRBD1. J lost 6 bases, V lost 0 bases, and 13 bases had no gene match. CDR1 and CDR2 from the germline V gene are SGHAT and FQNNGV. There are 17 residues in the CDR3. The CDR3 bases are TGTGCCAGCAGCTTAGACCGTCTTACAGACAGGGCGGCTGAAGCTTTCTTT. This codes for CASSLDRLTDRAAEAFF.

This clone is a singleton in its sample. The chain links TRBV27 to TRBJ2-4, with 16 positions matching TRBD2. V shed 5 bases, J shed 8 bases, and the junction held 6 bases outside the gene matches. The CDR3 contains 16 residues. From germline, CDR1 is MNHEY and CDR2 SMNVEV (reference sequence). DNA for the CDR3: TGTGCCAGCAGTCCCTCCGGGACTAGCGGGAGGGACATTCAGTACTTC. Residues: CASSPSGTSGRDIQYF.

This chain links TRBV14 with TRBJ2-2; no firm D call. Germline lookup yields CDR1 SGHDN and CDR2 FVKESK. V lost 4 bases and J 3 bases, leaving 9 bases between the germline ends. The CDR3 has 14 residues. The CDR3 here is CASSPRRYTGELFF. The CDR3 region has the DNA TGTGCCAGCAGCCCCAGGCGCTACACCGGGGAGCTGTTTTTT. Supplemented by reference TRBV14 and TRBJ2-2, the full variable domain reads EAGVTQFPSHSVIEKGQTVTLRCDPISGHDNLYWYRRVMGKEIKFLLHFVKESKQDESGMPNNRFLAERTGGTYSTLKVQPAELEDSGVYFCASSPRRYTGELFFGEGSRLTVL.

The chain links TRBV27 to TRBJ2-5; possible D gene TRBD1, 5 bases. The CDR3 extends over 14 amino acids. Per the germline V gene, CDR1 is MNHEY and CDR2 is SMNVEV (reference sequence). V lost 3 bases and J lost 5, with 13 bases in between. CDR3 nucleotide sequence: TGTGCCAGCAGTTTTGGGCAGGGTATCGAGACCCAGTACTTC. Its translation is CASSFGQGIETQYF.

The V and J genes are TRBV7-3 and TRBJ1-1; D is unresolved. The V end was cut by 1 base, the J end by 7 bases, with 10 bases between. Germline V gene data show CDR1 as SGHTA and CDR2 as FQGTGA. The CDR3 runs to 13 residues. CDR3 in amino acids: CASSLRFGDEAFF. CDR3 bases: TGTGCCAGCAGCTTAAGATTCGGGGATGAAGCTTTCTTT.

This chain uses TRBV9 with TRBJ2-2; a weak D match, TRBD2 (6 bases). This CDR3 region has 17 residues. Trimming left V 4 bases short and J 6 bases short, with 22 bases between. The germline gives CDR1 SGDLS, CDR2 YYNGEE. The CDR3, as DNA: TGTGCCAGCAGCCCCCACTCGACTAGACGGTTGCCCGGGGAGCTGTTTTTT. This translates into CASSPHSTRRLPGELFF.